These 28 T cell receptor beta chains share one sample of origin, sequenced in a study of CDR3 diversity in severe acne. Using its own MiXCR run on the PCR reads, TCRdb lists one record per CDR3 protein. This sample has tens of thousands of distinct CDR3 sequences; under 65% occur once, and the top ten carry about 13%. The specimen was blood. The receptor source for this set is a male donor in good health, without acne.

By share of the sample, this clonotype is medium-sized (0.01 to 0.1%). The chain carries TRBV24-1 and TRBJ1-2; no firm D call. V lost 4 bases and J lost 4, with 9 bases in between. In germline, CDR1 is KGHDR, CDR2 SFDVKD. This CDR3 has 13 amino acids. The DNA for the CDR3 is TGTGCCACCAGTGACCACATCTTCTATGGCTACACCTTC. It is translated as CATSDHIFYGYTF.

This clonotype turned up a few times. CDR3 DNA sequence: TGTGCCAGCATCGAGGGAGGTTCATACACTGAAGCTTTCTTT. Its protein product is CASIEGGSYTEAFF. The chain couples TRBV10-3 to TRBJ1-1; no reliable D call. The CDR3 totals 14 residues. The germline gives CDR1 ENHRY, CDR2 SYGVKD. V lost 10 bases and J lost 3, with 18 bases in between.

The rearrangement joins TRBV28 to TRBJ2-3, with D unresolved. The CDR3 is made up of 13 amino acids. Germline V lookup: CDR1 MDHEN, CDR2 SYDVKM. Deletions cut 1 base from V and 10 bases from J, with 12 bases between. Written as DNA, the CDR3 is TGTGCCAGCAGTTTATCGGGCGGCGATGCGCAGTATTTT. It translates to CASSLSGGDAQYF.

The genes are TRBV24-1 and TRBJ2-7; D may be TRBD1 or TRBD2 (5 bases each). The CDR3 has 15 amino acids. Germline V lookup: CDR1 KGHDR, CDR2 SFDVKD. V lost 5 bases to trimming and J lost 6 bases, with 19 bases between them. The CDR3 DNA sequence: TGTGCCACCAGTGCGGGGCCATTTCAAAACGGCGAGCAGTACTTC. Translating gives CATSAGPFQNGEQYF.

This rearrangement joins TRBV11-2 to TRBJ1-3, with 7 positions matching TRBD1. V lost 5 bases, J lost 2 bases, and 3 bases stayed unmatched. The CDR3 consists of 14 residues. Per the germline V gene, CDR1 is SGHAT and CDR2 is FQNNGV. CDR3 sequence: CASSTQGAGNTIYF. DNA of the CDR3: TGTGCCAGCAGCACTCAGGGGGCTGGAAACACCATATATTTT. Using reference TRBV11-2 and TRBJ1-3 for the parts outside the CDR3, the full variable domain is EAGVAQSPRYKIIEKRQSVAFWCNPISGHATLYWYQQILGQGPKLLIQFQNNGVVDDSQLPKDRFSAERLKGVDSTLKIQPAKLEDSAVYLCASSTQGAGNTIYFGEGSWLTVV.

A few counts support this clonotype. This sequence joins TRBV2 and TRBJ1-5; tentative D call: TRBD1 (5 bases). The V gene lost 5 bases and the J gene lost 0 bases, with 14 bases spanning the gap. The CDR3 loop spans 16 amino acids. Germline CDR1 reads SNHLY; CDR2 reads FYNNEI. CDR3 DNA: TGTGCCAGCAGTATGGGGGTGATTTATAGCAATCAGCCCCAGCATTTT. Protein sequence: CASSMGVIYSNQPQHF.

The chain recombines TRBV6-6 with TRBJ2-5; D is unclear. V lost 2 bases, J lost 3 bases, and 7 bases lay in between. The CDR3 spans 13 residues. The germline CDR1 and CDR2 sequences are MNHNY and SVGAGI (reference sequence). The CDR3 sequence: CASSYDGKETQYF. CDR3 nucleotide sequence: TGTGCCAGCAGTTACGATGGGAAAGAGACCCAGTACTTC.

This clonotype was observed at least ten times. Given a much more abundant clone one base away, this may be a read error. Since the CDR3 does not end with the conserved phenylalanine or tryptophan, this likely comes from a read error. V usage is TRBV6-5 and J usage is TRBJ2-1; D might be TRBD2 (6 bases). CDR1 is MNHEY, CDR2 SVGAGI, per germline. The CDR3 has 13 amino acids. V gave up 6 bases and J gave up 4 bases, with 10 bases separating them. CDR3 DNA: TGTGCCAGCAGGACGGGAGCATACAATGAGCAGTTCCTC. This translates into CASRTGAYNEQFL.

This clonotype has just one count. V is TRBV7-2 and J is TRBJ2-5; possibly TRBD1 or TRBD2 for D (5 bases each). CDR1 and CDR2 (germline): SGHTA, FQGNSA. This CDR3 has 13 residues. Between the trimmed V and J ends, which lost 2 bases and 5 bases, there was a span of 9 bases. The CDR3 DNA reads TGTGCCAGCAGCTTATCCGGGACGGAGACCCAGTACTTC. It specifies CASSLSGTETQYF.

The J gene is TRBJ1-2, the V gene TRBV5-5, with D uncertain. Germline CDR1 reads SGHKS; CDR2 reads YYEKEE (reference sequence). The V gene lost 0 bases and the J gene lost 0 bases, with 15 bases spanning the gap. This CDR3 is built from 17 residues. CDR3: CASSLERSPFTNYGYTF. In DNA form, the CDR3 reads TGTGCCAGCAGCTTGGAACGGAGCCCGTTTACTAACTATGGCTACACCTTC. The full variable domain, completed using reference TRBV5-5 and TRBJ1-2, is DAGVTQSPTHLIKTRGQQVTLRCSPISGHKSVSWYQQVLGQGPQFIFQYYEKEERGRGNFPDRFSARQFPNYSSELNVNALLLGDSALYLCASSLERSPFTNYGYTFGSGTRLTVV.

The J gene is TRBJ2-3, the V gene TRBV5-6, with TRBD2 matching 13 bases. The V gene end was trimmed by 4 bases and the J gene end by 3 bases; junction bases not matched to a gene: 2. The CDR3 has 15 residues. Per germline, CDR1 SGHDT and CDR2 YYEEEE. CDR3 in DNA: TGTGCCAGCAGCCAGACTAGCGGGAGGACAGATACGCAGTATTTT. Its translation is CASSQTSGRTDTQYF.

This chain joins TRBV15 and TRBJ2-7; 8 nucleotides match TRBD2. With the DNA end fitting TRBJ2-1 better, the J assignment may be wrong. Germline-derived CDR1 and CDR2 are LNHNV and YYDKDF (reference sequence). The CDR3 totals 13 residues. The CDR3 coding sequence is TGTGCCACCGGCCAGCGGGGGATGAATGAGCAGTTCTTC. Translation gives CATGQRGMNEQFF.

This clonotype was detected ten times or more. The chain employs TRBV12-3 or TRBV12-4 and TRBJ2-2, with 7 bases aligning to TRBD2. This CDR3 region has 16 residues. V lost 2 bases and J lost 4; bases outside the gene matches: 7. CDR3 amino acids: CASSLPSGWVTGELFF. CDR3 coding DNA: TGTGCCAGCAGTTTACCTAGCGGATGGGTCACCGGGGAGCTGTTTTTT.

This clonotype was seen ten or more times. The chain couples TRBV7-2 to TRBJ2-3, with 7 bases matching TRBD2. The CDR3 totals 15 residues. From germline, CDR1 is SGHTA and CDR2 FQGNSA. Trimming took 1 base from V and 6 from J; bases not matched to a gene: 7. CDR3 residues: CASSLGSGIFDTQYF. The DNA of the CDR3 is TGTGCCAGCAGCTTAGGGAGCGGGATCTTCGATACGCAGTATTTT. Drawing the rest from reference TRBV7-2 and TRBJ2-3, the complete variable domain is GAGVSQSPSNKVTEKGKDVELRCDPISGHTALYWYRQSLGQGLEFLIYFQGNSAPDKSGLPSDRFSAERTGGSVSTLTIQRTQQEDSAVYLCASSLGSGIFDTQYFGPGTRLTVL.

The chain has TRBV24-1 and TRBJ1-4, with D maybe TRBD1 (6 bases). V gave up 4 bases and J gave up 0 bases, with 8 bases separating them. From germline, CDR1 is KGHDR and CDR2 SFDVKD. The CDR3 loop spans 15 amino acids. DNA for the CDR3: TGTGCCACCAGTGAAAAGGGGGCAACTAATGAAAAACTGTTTTTT. This sequence encodes CATSEKGATNEKLFF.

The gene calls are TRBV29-1 and TRBJ1-6; TRBD1 agrees at 8 bases. CDR3 length equals 13 residues. The J segment lost 11 bases and the V segment lost 4 bases, leaving 7 bases of the junction unmatched. The germline gives CDR1 SQVTM, CDR2 ANQGSEA. The CDR3 is CSVALQGGPPLHF. DNA for the CDR3: TGCAGCGTTGCTCTACAGGGGGGTCCACCCCTCCACTTT.

Here the CDR3 DNA reads TGTGCCAGCAATAGGCCCGGCGGAGGCTACACCATATATTTT. This sequence encodes CASNRPGGGYTIYF. This chain links TRBV11-2 with TRBJ1-3; D remains unclear. Germline-derived CDR1 and CDR2 are SGHAT and FQNNGV. Trimming took off 7 bases at V and 8 bases at J, with 18 bases between the two ends. The CDR3 consists of 14 residues.

This chain uses TRBV2 with TRBJ1-5, with 12 bases identical to TRBD1. CDR3 length: 15 residues. CDR1 is SNHLY and CDR2 is FYNNEI in the germline V gene. The V segment lost 1 base and the J segment 6 bases; nucleotides outside the gene matches: 1. Written as DNA, the CDR3 is TGTGCCAGCAGTGAAGGGGGACAGGGGGCTCAGCCCCAGCATTTT. Its translation: CASSEGGQGAQPQHF.

This clonotype qualifies as medium-sized (0.01 to 0.1%). V and J are TRBV20-1 and TRBJ2-3, with TRBD2 matching over 9 bases. J lost 2 bases, V lost 5 bases, and 8 bases had no gene match. Germline V gene sequence: CDR1 DFQATT, CDR2 SNEGSKA (reference sequence). CDR3 length: 15 residues. The DNA for the CDR3 is TGCAGTGCTTCGACTAGCGGAGGGGACACAGATACGCAGTATTTT. Encoded protein: CSASTSGGDTDTQYF.

This clonotype has a count of ten or more. The chain joins TRBV7-9 to TRBJ2-1; 8 positions match TRBD2. CDR1 SEHNR and CDR2 FQNEAQ come from the germline V gene (reference sequence). V shed 1 base and J 6 bases; nucleotides not matched to a gene: 8. There are 16 residues in the CDR3. The CDR3 region is CASSLVQAGESNEQFF. CDR3 DNA: TGTGCCAGCAGCTTAGTGCAAGCGGGGGAAAGCAATGAGCAGTTCTTC.

The J gene is TRBJ2-7, the V gene TRBV6-5; D assignment may be TRBD1 or TRBD2 (6 bases each). CDR3 length equals 15 residues. V lost 3 bases, J lost 1 base, and 13 bases lay in between. From germline, CDR1 is MNHEY and CDR2 SVGAGI. The chain's CDR3 is CASSYGGGGSYEQYF. CDR3 DNA sequence: TGTGCCAGCAGTTATGGCGGAGGGGGGTCCTACGAGCAGTACTTC.

On this clonotype: The junction differs from germline at one of its ends, possibly a read error. This chain uses TRBV6-5 with TRBJ2-2; 8 bases are shared with TRBD2. The CDR3 runs to 16 residues. Germline CDR1 reads MNHEY; CDR2 reads SVGAGI. Here the CDR3 DNA reads TGTGCCAGCGGTTTATACCGGACTAGCTCCACCGGGGAGCTGTTTTTC. Translating gives CASGLYRTSSTGELFF.

In its sample, this clonotype was seen once. In nucleotides, the CDR3 is TGTGCCAGTAGCCGGACTAGCGGGGGCTTAGCAGATACGCAGTATTTT. Amino acid sequence: CASSRTSGGLADTQYF. The genes are TRBV19 and TRBJ2-3, with 13 bases lining up with TRBD2. The CDR3 consists of 16 residues. The trim removed 6 bases at V and 4 bases at J, leaving 7 bases unmatched. Germline V lookup: CDR1 LNHDA, CDR2 SQIVND (reference sequence).

This clonotype has only a few counts. The chain combines TRBV20-1 with TRBJ1-2; perhaps TRBD1 as D (6 bases). The germline V gene has CDR1 DFQATT and CDR2 SNEGSKA (reference sequence). The CDR3 covers 10 residues. CDR3 protein: CSTRGDGYTF. For the CDR3, the DNA is TGCAGCACCAGGGGAGATGGCTACACCTTC.

V and J are TRBV19 and TRBJ2-5; D is tentatively TRBD1 or TRBD2 (5 bases each). V was shortened by 5 bases and J by 2 bases, with 12 bases between the two germline ends. CDR1 and CDR2 (germline): LNHDA, SQIVND (reference sequence). The CDR3 spans 14 residues. For the CDR3, the DNA is TGTGCCAGTAGTCCGAGAGGGGCGCAAGAGACCCAGTACTTC. Translation gives CASSPRGAQETQYF. The whole variable domain, remainder taken from reference TRBV19 and TRBJ2-5, is DGGITQSPKYLFRKEGQNVTLSCEQNLNHDAMYWYRQDPGQGLRLIYYSQIVNDFQKGDIAEGYSVSREKKESFPLTVTSAQKNPTAFYLCASSPRGAQETQYFGPGTRLLVL.

This clonotype came up many times. CDR3: CSAWSGESQGYTF. DNA of the CDR3: TGCAGCGCCTGGTCCGGGGAATCACAAGGCTACACCTTC. The chain is built from TRBV29-1 and TRBJ1-2; D remains unclear. The CDR3 length is 13 residues. Germline V gene lookup returns CDR1 SQVTM and CDR2 ANQGSEA. V lost 7 bases to trimming and J lost 8 bases, with 20 bases between them.

Details on this clonotype: The junction and the germline gene differ at one end; a read error may be behind it. This rearrangement joins TRBV27 to TRBJ1-1, with TRBD1 as a possible D gene (5 bases). CDR1 is MNHEY and CDR2 is SMNVEV in the germline V gene (reference sequence). The CDR3 is 14 residues long. The CDR3 sequence: CASNLTGPYAEAFF. The CDR3 DNA reads TGTGCCAGCAATTTAACGGGGCCCTACGCTGAAGCTTTCTTT.

This chain connects TRBV4-2 to TRBJ1-6, with TRBD1 matching over 11 bases. This CDR3 has 16 amino acids. V lost 0 bases to trimming and J lost 7 bases; unmatched junction nucleotides: 2. In germline, CDR1 is LGHNA, CDR2 YNFKEQ. DNA for the CDR3: TGTGCCAGCAGCCAAGAGGGACAGGGGGAGAATTCACCCCTCCACTTT. Amino acids: CASSQEGQGENSPLHF.